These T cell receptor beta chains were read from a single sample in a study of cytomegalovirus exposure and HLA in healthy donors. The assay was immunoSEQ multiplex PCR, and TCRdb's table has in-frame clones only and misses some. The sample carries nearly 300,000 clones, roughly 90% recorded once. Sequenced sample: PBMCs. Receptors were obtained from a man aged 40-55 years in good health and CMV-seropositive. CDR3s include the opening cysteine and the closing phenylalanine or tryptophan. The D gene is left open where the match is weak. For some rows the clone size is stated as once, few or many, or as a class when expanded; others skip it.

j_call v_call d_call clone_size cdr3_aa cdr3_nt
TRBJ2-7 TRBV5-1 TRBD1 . CASSLRTGGYEQYF TGCGCCAGCAGCTTGAGGACAGGGGGCTACGAGCAGTACTTC
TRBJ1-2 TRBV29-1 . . CSVGRQEANYGYTF TGCAGCGTTGGCCGACAGGAGGCTAACTATGGCTACACCTTC
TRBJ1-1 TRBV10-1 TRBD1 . CASSEPTGTAEAFF TGCGCCAGCAGTGAGCCGACAGGGACCGCTGAAGCTTTCTTT
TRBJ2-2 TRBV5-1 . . CASISTDRWNTGELFF TGCGCCAGCATTTCGACTGACAGATGGAACACCGGAGAGCTGTTTTTT
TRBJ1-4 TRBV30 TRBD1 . CAWSPGGPNEKLFF TGTGCCTGGAGTCCAGGGGGGCCTAATGAAAAACTGTTTTTT
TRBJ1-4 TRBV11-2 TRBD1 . CASTQRGQRWGDVEKLFF TGTGCCAGCACCCAAAGGGGACAGAGATGGGGTGACGTTGAAAAACTGTTTTTT
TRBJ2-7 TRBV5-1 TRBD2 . CASSERRASGPFGQYF TGCGCCAGCAGCGAGCGTAGGGCTAGCGGCCCCTTTGGGCAGTACTTC
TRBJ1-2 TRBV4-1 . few CASSQDPTPRFGYTF TGCGCCAGCAGCCAAGATCCCACACCGCGGTTTGGCTACACCTTC
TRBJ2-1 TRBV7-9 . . CASRQTDNEQFF TGTGCCAGCAGACAGACAGACAATGAGCAGTTCTTC
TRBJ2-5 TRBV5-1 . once CASSPGWQRETQYF TGCGCCAGCAGCCCAGGCTGGCAACGGGAGACCCAGTACTTC
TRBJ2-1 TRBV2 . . CASRELRGNEQFF TGTGCCAGCAGGGAACTCAGGGGTAATGAGCAGTTCTTC
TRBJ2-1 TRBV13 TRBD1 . CASSHIKGAAYNEQFF TGTGCCAGCAGCCACATAAAGGGGGCTGCCTACAATGAGCAGTTCTTC
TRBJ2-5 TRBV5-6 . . CASSSISVGSGETQYF TGTGCCAGCAGCTCTATTAGCGTCGGGAGTGGAGAGACCCAGTACTTC
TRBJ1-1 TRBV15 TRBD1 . CATSRDRGLRAFF TGTGCCACCAGCAGGGACAGGGGGCTTAGGGCTTTCTTT
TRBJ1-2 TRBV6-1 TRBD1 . CASSTGTGAYGYTF TGTGCCAGCAGTACCGGGACAGGAGCATATGGCTACACCTTC
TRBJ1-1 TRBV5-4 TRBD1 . CASSPTGLAEAFF TGTGCCAGCAGCCCGACAGGGTTGGCTGAAGCTTTCTTT
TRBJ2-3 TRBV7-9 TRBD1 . CASRDRAQDTQYF TGTGCCAGCAGGGACAGGGCCCAAGATACGCAGTATTTT
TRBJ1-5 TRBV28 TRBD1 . CASSLGTGEYQPQHF TGTGCCAGCAGTTTAGGGACAGGGGAGTATCAGCCCCAGCATTTT
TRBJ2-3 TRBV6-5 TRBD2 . CASSSSGSSTDTQYF TGTGCCAGCAGTTCTAGCGGGAGCAGCACAGATACGCAGTATTTT
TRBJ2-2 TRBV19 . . CASSIVLATNTGELFF TGTGCCAGTAGTATAGTGTTAGCCACGAACACCGGGGAGCTGTTTTTT
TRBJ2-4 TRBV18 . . CASSLSPSSGNIQYF TGTGCCAGCTCCCTAAGCCCGTCCAGCGGAAACATTCAGTACTTC
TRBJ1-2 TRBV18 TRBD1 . CASSLTGTGEFGYTF TGTGCCAGCTCACTAACGGGGACAGGGGAATTTGGCTACACCTTC
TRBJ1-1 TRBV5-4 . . CASSSAGAMNTEAFF TGTGCCAGCAGCTCTGCGGGGGCAATGAACACTGAAGCTTTCTTT
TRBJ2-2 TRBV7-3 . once CASSLFWTTNTGELFF TGTGCCAGCAGCTTATTTTGGACAACGAACACCGGGGAGCTGTTTTTT
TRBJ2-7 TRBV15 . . CATSRDGWSVYEQYF TGTGCCACCAGCAGAGATGGGTGGAGCGTTTACGAGCAGTACTTC
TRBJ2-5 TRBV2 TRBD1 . CASRQGTGYQETQYF TGTGCCAGCAGACAGGGGACAGGCTACCAAGAGACCCAGTACTTC
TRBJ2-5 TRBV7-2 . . CASSYTVYQETQYF TGTGCCAGCAGCTACACAGTGTACCAAGAGACCCAGTACTTC
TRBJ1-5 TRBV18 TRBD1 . CASSPGQVAGQPQHF TGTGCCAGCTCACCGGGACAGGTGGCGGGTCAGCCCCAGCATTTT
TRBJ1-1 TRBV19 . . CASSIAGRVVTEAFF TGTGCCAGTAGTATAGCGGGCAGGGTCGTCACTGAAGCTTTCTTT
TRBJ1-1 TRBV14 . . CASSQGGRVDTEAFF TGTGCCAGCAGCCAAGGAGGCAGGGTGGACACTGAAGCTTTCTTT
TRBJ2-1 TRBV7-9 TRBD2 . CASGPRLAGGNEQFF TGTGCCAGCGGCCCGAGACTAGCGGGAGGGAATGAGCAGTTCTTC